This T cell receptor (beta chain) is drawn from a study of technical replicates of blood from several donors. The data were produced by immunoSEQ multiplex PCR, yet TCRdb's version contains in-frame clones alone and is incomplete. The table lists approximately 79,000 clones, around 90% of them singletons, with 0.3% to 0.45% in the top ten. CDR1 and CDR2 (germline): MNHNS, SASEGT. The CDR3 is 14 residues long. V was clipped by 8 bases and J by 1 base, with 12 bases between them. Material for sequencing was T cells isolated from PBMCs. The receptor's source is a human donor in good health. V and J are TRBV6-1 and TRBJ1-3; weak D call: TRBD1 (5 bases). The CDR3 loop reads CASGPGASGNTIYF. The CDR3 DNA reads TGTGCCAGCGGGCCTGGGGCATCTGGAAACACCATATATTTT.